This T cell receptor (beta chain) was documented in a study of metastatic and nonmetastatic thyroid tumors. The overall study: Thyroid patients, malignant and benign, had repertoires compared across blood and tumor or nodule tissue.

J was trimmed by 0 bases and V by 0 bases; bases with no gene match: 13. This CDR3 has 20 amino acids. In germline, CDR1 is LNHNV, CDR2 YYDKDF (reference sequence). TCRdb reassembled clones from the PCR reads with MiXCR. The sample gives approximately 34,000 clones, over 15% of which show up once; about 11% is in the top ten. Patients underwent thyroid surgery, and none had received any treatment before it. The source material was blood. The gene calls are TRBV15 and TRBJ2-3; 9 nucleotides match TRBD2. The source is a female donor with papillary thyroid cancer or a benign thyroid nodule (not recorded which). Some clones in this sample may be carry-over from other donors' samples. For the CDR3, the DNA is TGTGCCACCAGCAGAGATACATTGGCGGGAGGGCCCCGGAGCACAGATACGCAGTATTTT. As protein: CATSRDTLAGGPRSTDTQYF.